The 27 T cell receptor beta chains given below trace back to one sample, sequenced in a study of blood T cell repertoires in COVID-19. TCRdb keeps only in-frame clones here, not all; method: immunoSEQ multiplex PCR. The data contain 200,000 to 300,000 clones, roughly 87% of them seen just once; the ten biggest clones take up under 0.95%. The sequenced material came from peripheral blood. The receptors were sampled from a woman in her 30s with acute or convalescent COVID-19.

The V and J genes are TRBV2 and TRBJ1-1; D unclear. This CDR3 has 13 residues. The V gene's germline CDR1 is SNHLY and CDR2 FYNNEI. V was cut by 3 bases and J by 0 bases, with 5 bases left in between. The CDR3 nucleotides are TGTGCCAGCAGTGACAACATGAACACTGAAGCTTTCTTT. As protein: CASSDNMNTEAFF.

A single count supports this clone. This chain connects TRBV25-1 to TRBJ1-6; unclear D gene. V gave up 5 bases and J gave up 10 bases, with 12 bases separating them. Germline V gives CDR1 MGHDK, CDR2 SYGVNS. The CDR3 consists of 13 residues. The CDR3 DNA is TGTGCCAGCAGTAGGGCGGGCGACTCACCCCTCCACTTT. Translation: CASSRAGDSPLHF.

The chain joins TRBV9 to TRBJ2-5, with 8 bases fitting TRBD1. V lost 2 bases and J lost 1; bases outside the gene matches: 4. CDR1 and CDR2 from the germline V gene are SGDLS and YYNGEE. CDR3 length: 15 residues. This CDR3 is CASSVQGAAQETQYF. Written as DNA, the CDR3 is TGTGCCAGCAGCGTCCAGGGGGCGGCCCAAGAGACCCAGTACTTC.

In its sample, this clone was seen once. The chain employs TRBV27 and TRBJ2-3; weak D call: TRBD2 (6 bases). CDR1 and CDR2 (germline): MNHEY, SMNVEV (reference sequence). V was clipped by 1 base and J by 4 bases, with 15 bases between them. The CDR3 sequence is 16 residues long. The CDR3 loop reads CASSLWVGGPSDTQYF. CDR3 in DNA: TGTGCCAGCAGTTTATGGGTCGGAGGGCCGTCAGATACGCAGTATTTT.

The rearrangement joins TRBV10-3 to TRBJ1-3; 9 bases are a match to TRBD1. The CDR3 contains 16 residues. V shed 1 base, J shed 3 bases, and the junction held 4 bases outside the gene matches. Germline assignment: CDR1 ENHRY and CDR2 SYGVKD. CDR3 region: CAISEWDREYGNTIYF. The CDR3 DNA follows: TGTGCCATCAGTGAGTGGGACAGGGAGTATGGAAACACCATATATTTT.

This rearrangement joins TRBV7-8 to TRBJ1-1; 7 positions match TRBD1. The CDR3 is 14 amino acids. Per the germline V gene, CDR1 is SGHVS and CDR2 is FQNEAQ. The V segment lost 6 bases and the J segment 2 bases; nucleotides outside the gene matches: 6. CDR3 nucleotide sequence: TGTGCCAGCAGTGTCGGGACAGCAAACACTGAAGCTTTCTTT. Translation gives CASSVGTANTEAFF. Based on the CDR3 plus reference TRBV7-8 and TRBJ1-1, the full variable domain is GAGVSQSPRYKVAKRGQDVALRCDPISGHVSLFWYQQALGQGPEFLTYFQNEAQLDKSGLPSDRFFAERPEGSVSTLKIQRTQQEDSAVYLCASSVGTANTEAFFGQGTRLTVV.

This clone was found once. The CDR3 region is CASSSTGANVLTF. The DNA for the CDR3 is TGTGCCAGCAGCTCAACTGGGGCCAACGTCCTGACTTTC. The chain uses TRBV5-4 and TRBJ2-6, with unresolved D. Germline V CDR1 and CDR2: SGHNT, YYREEE (reference sequence). The CDR3 sequence is 13 residues long. Trimming took 3 bases from V and 2 from J, leaving 3 bases between them.

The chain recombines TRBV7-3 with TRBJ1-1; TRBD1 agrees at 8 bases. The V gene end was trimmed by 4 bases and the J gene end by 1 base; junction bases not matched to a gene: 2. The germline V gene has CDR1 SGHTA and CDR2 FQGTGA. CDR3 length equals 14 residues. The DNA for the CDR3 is TGTGCCAGCAGCTCGGGACAGGCGAACACTGAAGCTTTCTTT. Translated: CASSSGQANTEAFF.

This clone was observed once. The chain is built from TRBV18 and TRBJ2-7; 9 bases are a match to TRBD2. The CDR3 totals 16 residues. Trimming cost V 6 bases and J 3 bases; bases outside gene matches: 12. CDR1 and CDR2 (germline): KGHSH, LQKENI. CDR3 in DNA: TGTGCCAGCTCGCCCTCTAGCGGGATGAGTTTCTACGAGCAGTACTTC. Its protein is CASSPSSGMSFYEQYF.

As DNA, the CDR3 is TGTGCCAGCAGCCAAACTCGGGGGGGGCATTTCTCCGAGCAGTACTTC. Translating it yields CASSQTRGGHFSEQYF. V is TRBV16 and J is TRBJ2-7; 8 bases agree with TRBD2. The CDR3 sequence is 16 residues long. After removal of 2 bases from V and 6 bases from J, the junction contained 12 bases not matched to a gene. Germline V lookup: CDR1 KGHSY, CDR2 FQNENV.

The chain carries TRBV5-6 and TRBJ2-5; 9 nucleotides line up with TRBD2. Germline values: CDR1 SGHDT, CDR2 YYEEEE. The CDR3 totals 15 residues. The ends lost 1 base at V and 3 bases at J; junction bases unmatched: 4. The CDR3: CASSLYQREEETQYF. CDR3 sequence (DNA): TGTGCCAGCAGCTTGTACCAGCGGGAGGAAGAGACCCAGTACTTC.

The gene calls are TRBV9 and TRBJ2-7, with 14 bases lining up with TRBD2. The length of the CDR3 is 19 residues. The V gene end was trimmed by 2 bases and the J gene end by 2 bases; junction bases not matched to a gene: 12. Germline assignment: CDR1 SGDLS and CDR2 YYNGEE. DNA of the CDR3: TGTGCCAGCAGCGTGGGGACTAGCGGGAGAAACCCCCTCGCCTACGAGCAGTACTTC. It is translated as CASSVGTSGRNPLAYEQYF.

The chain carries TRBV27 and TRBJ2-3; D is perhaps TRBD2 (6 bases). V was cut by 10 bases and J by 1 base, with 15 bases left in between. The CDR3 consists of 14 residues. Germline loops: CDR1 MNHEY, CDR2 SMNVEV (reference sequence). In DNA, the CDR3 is TGTGCCATCGGGAGAGCGGACCGCACAGATACGCAGTATTTT. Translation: CAIGRADRTDTQYF.

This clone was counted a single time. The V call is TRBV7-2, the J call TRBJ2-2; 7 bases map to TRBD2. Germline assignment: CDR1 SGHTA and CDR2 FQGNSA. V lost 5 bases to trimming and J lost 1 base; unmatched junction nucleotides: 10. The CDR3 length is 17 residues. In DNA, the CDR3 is TGTGCCAGCAGCCCCAGCGTGCAGCGGGGGAACACCGGGGAGCTGTTTTTT. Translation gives CASSPSVQRGNTGELFF.

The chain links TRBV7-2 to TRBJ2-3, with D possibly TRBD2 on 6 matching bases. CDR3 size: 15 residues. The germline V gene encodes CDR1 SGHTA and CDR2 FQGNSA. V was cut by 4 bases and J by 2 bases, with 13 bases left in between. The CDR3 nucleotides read TGTGCCAGCAGCTCGGCGGGACTTAACACAGATACGCAGTATTTT. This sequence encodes CASSSAGLNTDTQYF.

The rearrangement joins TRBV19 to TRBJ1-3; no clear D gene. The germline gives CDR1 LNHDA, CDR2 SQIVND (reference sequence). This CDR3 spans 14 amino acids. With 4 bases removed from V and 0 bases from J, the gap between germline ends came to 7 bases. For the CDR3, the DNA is TGTGCCAGTAGTAACTCAAACTCTGGAAACACCATATATTTT. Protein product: CASSNSNSGNTIYF.

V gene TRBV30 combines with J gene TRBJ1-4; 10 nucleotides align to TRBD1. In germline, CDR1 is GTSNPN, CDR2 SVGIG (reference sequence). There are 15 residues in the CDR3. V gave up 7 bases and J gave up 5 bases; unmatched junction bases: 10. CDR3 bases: TGTGCCTCAGAACCCGGGGGACAGGGGAATGAAAAACTGTTTTTT. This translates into CASEPGGQGNEKLFF.

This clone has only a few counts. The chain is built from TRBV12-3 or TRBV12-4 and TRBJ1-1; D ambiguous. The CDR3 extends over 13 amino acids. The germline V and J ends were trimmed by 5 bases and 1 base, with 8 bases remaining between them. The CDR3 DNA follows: TGTGCCAGCAGTCCCTACAGGAACACTGAAGCTTTCTTT. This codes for CASSPYRNTEAFF.

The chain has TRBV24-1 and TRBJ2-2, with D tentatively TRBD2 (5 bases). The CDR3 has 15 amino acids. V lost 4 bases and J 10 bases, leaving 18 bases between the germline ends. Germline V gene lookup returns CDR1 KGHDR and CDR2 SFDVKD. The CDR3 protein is CATSDTKAASQELFF. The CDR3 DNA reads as TGTGCCACCAGTGACACTAAAGCGGCATCTCAGGAGCTGTTTTTT.

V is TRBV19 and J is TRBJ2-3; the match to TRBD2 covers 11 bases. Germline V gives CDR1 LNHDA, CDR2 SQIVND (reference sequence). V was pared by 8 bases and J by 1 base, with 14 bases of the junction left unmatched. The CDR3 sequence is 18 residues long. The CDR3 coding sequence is TGTGCCAGTGGGGGAATAGCGGGAGGGCCTCTCGGCACAGATACGCAGTATTTT. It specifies CASGGIAGGPLGTDTQYF.

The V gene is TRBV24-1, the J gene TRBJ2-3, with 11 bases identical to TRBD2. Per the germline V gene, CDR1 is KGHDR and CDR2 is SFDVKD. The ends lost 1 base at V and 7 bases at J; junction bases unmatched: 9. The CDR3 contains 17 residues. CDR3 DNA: TGTGCCACCAGTGATTTCTTCACTAGCGGGAGCCTGAATACGCAGTATTTT. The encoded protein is CATSDFFTSGSLNTQYF.

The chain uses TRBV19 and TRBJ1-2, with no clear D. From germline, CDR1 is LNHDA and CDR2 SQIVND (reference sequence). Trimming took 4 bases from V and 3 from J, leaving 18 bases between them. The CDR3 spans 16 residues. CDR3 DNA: TGTGCCAGTAGTACCCGACCCCTAGACGGCTACTATGGCTACACCTTC. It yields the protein CASSTRPLDGYYGYTF.

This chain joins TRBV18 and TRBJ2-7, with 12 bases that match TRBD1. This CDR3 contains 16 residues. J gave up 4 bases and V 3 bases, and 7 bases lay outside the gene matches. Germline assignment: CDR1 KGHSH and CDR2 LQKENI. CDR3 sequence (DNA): TGTGCCAGCTCACCTAAGGGGACAGGGGGCGGATACGAGCAGTACTTC. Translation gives CASSPKGTGGGYEQYF.

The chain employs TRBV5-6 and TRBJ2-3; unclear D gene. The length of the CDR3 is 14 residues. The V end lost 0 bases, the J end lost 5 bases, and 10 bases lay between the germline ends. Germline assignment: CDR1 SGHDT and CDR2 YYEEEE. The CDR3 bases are TGTGCCAGCAGCTTGGAGGCGGTGGGAGATACGCAGTATTTT. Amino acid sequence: CASSLEAVGDTQYF.

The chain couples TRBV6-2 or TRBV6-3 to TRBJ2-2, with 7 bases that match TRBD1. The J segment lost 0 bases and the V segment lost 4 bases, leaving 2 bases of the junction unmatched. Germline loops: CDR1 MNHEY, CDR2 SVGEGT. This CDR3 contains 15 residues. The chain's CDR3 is CASSWDSPNTGELFF. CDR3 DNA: TGTGCCAGCAGTTGGGACAGCCCGAACACCGGGGAGCTGTTTTTT.

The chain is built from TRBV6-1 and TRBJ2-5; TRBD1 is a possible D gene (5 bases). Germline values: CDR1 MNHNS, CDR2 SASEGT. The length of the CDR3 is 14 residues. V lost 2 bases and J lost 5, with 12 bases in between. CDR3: CASSERWAGETQYF. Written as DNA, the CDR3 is TGTGCCAGCAGTGAACGTTGGGCAGGGGAGACCCAGTACTTC.

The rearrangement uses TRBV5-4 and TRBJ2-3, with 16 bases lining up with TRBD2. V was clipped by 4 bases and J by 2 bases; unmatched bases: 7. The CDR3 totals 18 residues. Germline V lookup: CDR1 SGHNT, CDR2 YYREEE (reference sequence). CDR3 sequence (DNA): TGTGCCAGCAGCCTTGGGACTAGCGGGAGGGCCACCACAGATACGCAGTATTTT. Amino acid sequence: CASSLGTSGRATTDTQYF.